A single sample is the source of the 2 T cell receptor beta chains below, sequenced in a study of blood T cell repertoires in COVID-19. Assay used: immunoSEQ multiplex PCR; TCRdb lists only in-frame clones, some missing. The sample yields approximately 40,000 clones, 75% to 95% seen once. Input material: peripheral blood. These TCRs come from a woman of 80 years or more with acute or convalescent COVID-19.

Only one count was recorded for this clone. CDR3 region: CASSQRGGGTDTQYF. DNA for the CDR3: TGTGCCAGCAGCCAGCGGGGGGGCGGCACAGATACGCAGTATTTT. V and J are TRBV7-6 and TRBJ2-3, with 10 bases aligning to TRBD2. Germline CDR1 reads SGHVS; CDR2 reads FNYEAQ. The CDR3 contains 15 residues. V shed 5 bases, J shed 1 base, and the junction held 3 bases outside the gene matches.

The chain recombines TRBV3-1 (or the pseudogene TRBV3-2) with TRBJ2-1, with TRBD2 matching over 8 bases. Germline CDR1 and CDR2: LGHDT and YNNKEL (reference sequence). With V trimmed by 5 bases and J by 1 base, 10 bases remained unmatched. There are 17 residues in the CDR3. The CDR3 sequence: CASSSEGSGVSYNEQFF. CDR3 DNA sequence: TGTGCCAGCAGCTCTGAAGGTAGCGGGGTGTCCTACAATGAGCAGTTCTTC.